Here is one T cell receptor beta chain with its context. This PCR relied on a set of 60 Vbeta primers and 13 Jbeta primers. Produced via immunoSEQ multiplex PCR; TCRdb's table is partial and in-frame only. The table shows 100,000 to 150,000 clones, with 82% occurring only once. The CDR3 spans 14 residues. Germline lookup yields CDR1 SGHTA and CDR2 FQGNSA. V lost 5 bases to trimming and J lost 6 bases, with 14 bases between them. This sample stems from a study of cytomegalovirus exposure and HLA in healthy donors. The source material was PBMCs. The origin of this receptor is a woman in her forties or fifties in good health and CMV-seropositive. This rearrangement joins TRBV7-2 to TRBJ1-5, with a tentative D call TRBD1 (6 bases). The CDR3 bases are TGTGCCAGCAGCCCATTTGACAGGTCTCAGCCCCAGCATTTT. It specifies CASSPFDRSQPQHF.